These 8 T cell receptor beta chains were all obtained from the same sample, sequenced in a study of blood T cell repertoires in COVID-19. Sequencing was performed with immunoSEQ multiplex PCR; in TCRdb, only in-frame clones are kept and a portion is missing. The sample lists some 93,000 clones; 85% were seen once. Input material: peripheral blood. Receptor source: a man aged 55 to 69 with acute or convalescent COVID-19.

DNA of the CDR3: TGCAGCGCGGGACAGGCCCCCTACGAGCAGTACTTC. Its protein product is CSAGQAPYEQYF. This sequence joins TRBV29-1 and TRBJ2-7; 8 nucleotides align to TRBD1. Germline CDR1 and CDR2: SQVTM and ANQGSEA. This CDR3 region has 12 residues. The ends lost 7 bases at V and 2 bases at J; junction bases unmatched: 4.

This chain's CDR3 is CASSETSSKSYEQYF. DNA of the CDR3: TGTGCCAGCAGTGAAACTAGCTCCAAATCCTACGAGCAGTACTTC. V usage is TRBV6-1 and J usage is TRBJ2-7, with a tentative D call TRBD2 (6 bases). Deletions cut 2 bases from V and 1 base from J, with 12 bases between. CDR1 and CDR2 from the germline V gene are MNHNS and SASEGT. The length of the CDR3 is 15 residues.

The chain employs TRBV3-1 (or the pseudogene TRBV3-2) and TRBJ1-2, with TRBD1 matching 8 bases. V gave up 4 bases and J gave up 8 bases; unmatched junction bases: 12. CDR1 LGHDT and CDR2 YNNKEL come from the germline V gene (reference sequence). The CDR3 runs 15 residues. The CDR3 region has the DNA TGTGCCAGCAGCCCCCTTGGACAGGGCCTAGGGGGCTACACCTTC. Its translation is CASSPLGQGLGGYTF.

The chain is built from TRBV6-4 and TRBJ2-3; TRBD2 might be the D (6 bases). The CDR3 is 14 residues long. V dropped 6 bases and J dropped 2 bases, with 12 bases sitting between them. CDR1 is MRHNA, CDR2 SNTAGT, per germline. The CDR3 nucleotides read TGTGCCAGCAGGACTAGTCCGTCCACAGATACGCAGTATTTT. Its protein product is CASRTSPSTDTQYF.

The gene calls are TRBV3-1 (or the pseudogene TRBV3-2) and TRBJ2-1; D may be TRBD2 (6 bases). V lost 0 bases and J lost 6, with 15 bases in between. This CDR3 comprises 16 residues. Germline CDR1 and CDR2: LGHDT and YNNKEL (reference sequence). The CDR3 spells CASSQEIGWGLNEQFF. CDR3 DNA: TGTGCCAGCAGCCAAGAGATAGGGTGGGGACTCAATGAGCAGTTCTTC.

The rearrangement links TRBV4-3 to TRBJ1-1; no clear D. This CDR3 region has 13 residues. V lost 0 bases and J lost 6, with 8 bases in between. The germline gives CDR1 LGHNA, CDR2 YSLEER. The CDR3 is CASSQDRGAEAFF. The CDR3 DNA sequence: TGCGCCAGCAGCCAAGATCGGGGAGCTGAAGCTTTCTTT.

The chain employs TRBV6-6 and TRBJ1-6; no clear D. The CDR3 extends over 14 amino acids. V gave up 5 bases and J gave up 10 bases, with 15 bases separating them. Germline V gives CDR1 MNHNY, CDR2 SVGAGI (reference sequence). CDR3 sequence (DNA): TGTGCCAGCAGTCTTAGACAAGGCAACTCACCCCTCCACTTT. It codes for CASSLRQGNSPLHF.

V and J are TRBV11-2 and TRBJ2-7; 10 positions agree with TRBD2. This CDR3 is 15 amino acids long. In germline, CDR1 is SGHAT, CDR2 FQNNGV. Losses at the gene ends were 1 base for V and 3 bases for J; bases not matched to a gene: 3. CDR3 coding DNA: TGTGCCAGCAGCTTAGGCAGGACTAGCGGCTACGAGCAGTACTTC. This encodes CASSLGRTSGYEQYF.